This TCR beta chain was retrieved from a study of OX40 agonist ivuxolimab in advanced cancers. In the study overall: Ivuxolimab was an agonistic, fully human IgG2 monoclonal antibody directed against OX40 (CD134), a costimulatory receptor. Intravenous ivuxolimab was administered to patients every 2 weeks at six dose levels: 0.01, 0.1, 0.3, 1.5, 3 and 10 mg/kg. Of the roughly 53 patients in dose escalation, 19 had hepatocellular carcinoma, around 15 had melanoma, 9 had renal cell carcinoma and 9 had head and neck cancer. The dose-escalation cohort was over 70% male with a mean age of about 58 years, ranging from roughly 20 to 80. Patients were allowed to have had prior anti-PD-1, anti-PD-L1 or anti-CTLA-4 therapy, and approximately 43% of the dose-escalation patients had previously received checkpoint inhibitors. Partial responses occurred in three dose-escalation patients: two with cutaneous melanoma and one with hepatocellular carcinoma. The point of sequencing TCRbeta in the periphery was to test whether ivuxolimab changed TCR sequence diversity and drove clonal T-cell expansion. The paper covers the monotherapy dose-escalation part of the phase I ivuxolimab trial, which included N = 52 patients.

Genomic DNA was isolated from the sorted cells so that the TCRbeta CDR3 region could be sequenced. The immunoSEQ Assay was used to sequence the TCRbeta CDR3 regions. TCRdb stores this immuneACCESS table with in-frame sequences only. Part of the clones is absent; in the studies checked, under half of the shortfall reflects unresolved V genes, and no reason is known for the rest. Here the sample has over 65,000 clones; roughly 90% occur a single time. The top ten clones comprise 0.27% of the sample. The trial excluded patients who had a history of autoimmune disease or who were on systemic immunosuppression. Peripheral blood for TCR sequencing was collected from all dose cohorts at baseline, on cycle 4 day 1, and on cycle 7 day 1. The samples were taken from a phase I, first-in-human, multicenter, open-label dose-escalation trial of ivuxolimab. Adults with locally advanced or metastatic melanoma, renal cell, hepatocellular, or head and neck squamous cell carcinoma were enrolled in the trial. Before TCR sequencing, CD4+ and CD8+ T cells were separately sorted from peripheral blood.

Comments on this clone: The clone's antigen remains unknown. The input lacks base qualities; no much larger clone sits a single base away.

The germline V gene sets CDR1 to MNHNS and CDR2 to SASEGT. The CDR3 holds 16 amino acids from the cysteine to the phenylalanine. Of the read, only the CDR3 DNA is kept; its 48 bases are in frame from base 1. V is shortened by 4 bases, J by 2 bases, and the region joining them spans 18 bases. The investigation overall reported the following: The antigen specificity of the clonally expanded peripheral T cells was not determined. Clonal expansion of both CD4+ and CD8+ blood T cells was observed from baseline to week 6 at doses 0.1 to 3.0 mg/kg. After ivuxolimab, more expanded clones were found on average in CD8+ T cells than in CD4+ T cells. In the 0.1-3.0 mg/kg groups, partial responders were among the patients with the lowest normalized peripheral clonal expansion, particularly in CD8+ T cells. Low levels of normalized T-cell clonal expansion were also seen in some patients who did not respond.

This sequence was found in an adult with an advanced solid tumor such as melanoma, head and neck, liver or kidney cancer. The chain employs TRBV6-1 and TRBJ2-7; the D gene is unclear. This specimen consisted of CD4+ or CD8+ T cells sorted from blood, obtained in a trial of the OX40 agonist ivuxolimab. The nucleotide sequence reads as follows: TGTGCCAGCAGTGTCCAAGGCAGCATCAGAACCTACGAGCAGTACTTC. This translates into CASSVQGSIRTYEQYF.